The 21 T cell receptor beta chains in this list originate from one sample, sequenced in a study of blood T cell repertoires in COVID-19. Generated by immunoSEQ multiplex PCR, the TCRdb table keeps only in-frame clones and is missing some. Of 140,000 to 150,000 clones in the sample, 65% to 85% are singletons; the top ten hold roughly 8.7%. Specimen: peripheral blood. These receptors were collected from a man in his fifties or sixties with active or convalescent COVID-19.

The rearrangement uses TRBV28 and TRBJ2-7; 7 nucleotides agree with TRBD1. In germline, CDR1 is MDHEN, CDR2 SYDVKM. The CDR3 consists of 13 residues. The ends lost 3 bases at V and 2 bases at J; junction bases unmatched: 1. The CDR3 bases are TGTGCCAGCAGTTTCCAGGGGGCCTACGAGCAGTACTTC. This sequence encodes CASSFQGAYEQYF. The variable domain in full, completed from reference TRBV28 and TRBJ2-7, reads DVKVTQSSRYLVKRTGEKVFLECVQDMDHENMFWYRQDPGLGLRLIYFSYDVKMKEKGDIPEGYSVSREKKERFSLILESASTNQTSMYLCASSFQGAYEQYFGPGTRLTVT.

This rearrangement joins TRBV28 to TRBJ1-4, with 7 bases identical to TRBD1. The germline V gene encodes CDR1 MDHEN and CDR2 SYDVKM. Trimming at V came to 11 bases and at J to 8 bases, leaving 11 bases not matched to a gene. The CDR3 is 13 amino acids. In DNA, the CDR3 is TGTGCCGGAAACAGGGGAGGTAAAGAAAAACTGTTTTTT. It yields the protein CAGNRGGKEKLFF.

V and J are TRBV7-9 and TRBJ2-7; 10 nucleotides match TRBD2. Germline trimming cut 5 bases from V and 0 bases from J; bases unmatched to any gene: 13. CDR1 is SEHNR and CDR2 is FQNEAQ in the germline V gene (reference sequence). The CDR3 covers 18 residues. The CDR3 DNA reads TGTGCCAGCAGCGACGCCGGAGCGGGAGGGATCAGCTCCTACGAGCAGTACTTC. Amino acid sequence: CASSDAGAGGISSYEQYF.

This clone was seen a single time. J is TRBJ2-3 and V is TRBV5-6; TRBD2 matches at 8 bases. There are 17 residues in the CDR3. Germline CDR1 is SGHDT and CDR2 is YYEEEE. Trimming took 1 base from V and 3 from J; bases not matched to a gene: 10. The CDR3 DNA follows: TGTGCCAGCAGCTTGAGCCCGGGACTAGTCCTTACAGATACGCAGTATTTT. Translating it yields CASSLSPGLVLTDTQYF. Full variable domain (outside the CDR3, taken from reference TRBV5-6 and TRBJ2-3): DAGVTQSPTHLIKTRGQQVTLRCSPKSGHDTVSWYQQALGQGPQFIFQYYEEEERQRGNFPDRFSGHQFPNYSSELNVNALLLGDSALYLCASSLSPGLVLTDTQYFGPGTRLTVL.

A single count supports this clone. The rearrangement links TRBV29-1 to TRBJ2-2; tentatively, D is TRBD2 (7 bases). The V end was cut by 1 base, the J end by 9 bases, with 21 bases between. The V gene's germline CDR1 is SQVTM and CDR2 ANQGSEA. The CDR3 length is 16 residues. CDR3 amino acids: CSVEARSRGAGRELFF. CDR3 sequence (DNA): TGCAGCGTTGAAGCCCGAAGCCGGGGGGCCGGCCGGGAGCTGTTTTTT.

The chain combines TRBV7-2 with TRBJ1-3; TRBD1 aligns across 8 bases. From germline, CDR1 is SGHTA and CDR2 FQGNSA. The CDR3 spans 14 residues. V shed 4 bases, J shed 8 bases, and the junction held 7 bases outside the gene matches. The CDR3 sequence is CASSWQGAEDTIYF. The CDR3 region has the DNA TGTGCCAGCAGCTGGCAGGGGGCCGAGGACACCATATATTTT.

The CDR3 is CASSFSREYTDTQYF. Here the CDR3 DNA reads TGTGCCAGCAGTTTCTCGCGGGAGTACACAGATACGCAGTATTTT. The V gene is TRBV27, the J gene TRBJ2-3, with 7 positions matching TRBD2. Germline V lookup: CDR1 MNHEY, CDR2 SMNVEV (reference sequence). Unmatched junction bases numbered 5, after V lost 3 bases and J lost 2 bases. The CDR3 is made up of 15 amino acids.

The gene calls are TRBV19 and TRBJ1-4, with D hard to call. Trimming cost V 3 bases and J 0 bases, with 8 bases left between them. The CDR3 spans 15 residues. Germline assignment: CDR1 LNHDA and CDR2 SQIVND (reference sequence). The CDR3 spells CASSISSATNEKLFF. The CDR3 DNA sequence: TGTGCCAGTAGTATTTCCTCCGCAACTAATGAAAAACTGTTTTTT.

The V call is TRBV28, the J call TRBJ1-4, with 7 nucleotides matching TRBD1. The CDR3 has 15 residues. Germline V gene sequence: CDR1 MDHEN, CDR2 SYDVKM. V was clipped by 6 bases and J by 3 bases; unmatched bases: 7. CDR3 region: CASRPDRDANEKLFF. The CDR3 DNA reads TGTGCCAGCAGACCAGACAGGGACGCTAATGAAAAACTGTTTTTT.

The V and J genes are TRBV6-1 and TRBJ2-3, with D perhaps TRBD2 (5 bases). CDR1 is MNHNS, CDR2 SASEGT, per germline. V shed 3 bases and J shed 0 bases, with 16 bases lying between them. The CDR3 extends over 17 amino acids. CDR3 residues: CASSDPRTLTSTDTQYF. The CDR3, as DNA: TGTGCCAGCAGTGACCCGAGGACTTTAACTAGCACAGATACGCAGTATTTT.

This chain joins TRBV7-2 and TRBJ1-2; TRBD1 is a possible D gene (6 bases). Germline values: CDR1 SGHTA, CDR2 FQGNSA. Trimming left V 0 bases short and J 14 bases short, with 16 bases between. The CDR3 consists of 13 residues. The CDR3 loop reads CASSLAPSGVRTF. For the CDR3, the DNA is TGTGCCAGCAGCTTAGCGCCTTCAGGGGTGAGGACCTTC.

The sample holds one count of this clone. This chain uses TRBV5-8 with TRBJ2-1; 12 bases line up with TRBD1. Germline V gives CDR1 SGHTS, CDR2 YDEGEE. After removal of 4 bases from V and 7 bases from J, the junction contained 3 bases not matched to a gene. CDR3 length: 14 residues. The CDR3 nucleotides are TGTGCCAGCAGCCCGGGACAGGGGGCGAATGAGCAGTTCTTC. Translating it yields CASSPGQGANEQFF.

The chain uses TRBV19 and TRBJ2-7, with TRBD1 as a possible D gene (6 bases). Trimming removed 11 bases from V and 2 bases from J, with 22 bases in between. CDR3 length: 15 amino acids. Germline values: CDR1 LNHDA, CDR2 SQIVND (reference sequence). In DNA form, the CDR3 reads TGTGCCTCACAACTCCGGGACACGGAGCCCTACGAGCAGTACTTC. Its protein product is CASQLRDTEPYEQYF.

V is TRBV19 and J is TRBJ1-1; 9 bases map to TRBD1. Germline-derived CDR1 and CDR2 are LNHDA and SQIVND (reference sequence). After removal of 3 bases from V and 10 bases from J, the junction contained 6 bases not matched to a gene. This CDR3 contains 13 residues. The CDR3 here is CASSMGQGWGAFF. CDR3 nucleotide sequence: TGTGCCAGTAGTATGGGACAGGGCTGGGGAGCTTTCTTT. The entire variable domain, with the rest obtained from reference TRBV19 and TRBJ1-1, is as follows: DGGITQSPKYLFRKEGQNVTLSCEQNLNHDAMYWYRQDPGQGLRLIYYSQIVNDFQKGDIAEGYSVSREKKESFPLTVTSAQKNPTAFYLCASSMGQGWGAFFGQGTRLTVV.

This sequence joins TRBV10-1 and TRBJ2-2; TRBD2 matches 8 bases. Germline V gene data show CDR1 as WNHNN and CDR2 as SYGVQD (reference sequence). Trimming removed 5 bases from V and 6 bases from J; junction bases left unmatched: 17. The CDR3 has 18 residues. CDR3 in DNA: TGCGCCAGCAGTCAGGTGTTTTCGGAGCGGGAGCTGGCCGGGGAGCTGTTTTTT. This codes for CASSQVFSERELAGELFF.

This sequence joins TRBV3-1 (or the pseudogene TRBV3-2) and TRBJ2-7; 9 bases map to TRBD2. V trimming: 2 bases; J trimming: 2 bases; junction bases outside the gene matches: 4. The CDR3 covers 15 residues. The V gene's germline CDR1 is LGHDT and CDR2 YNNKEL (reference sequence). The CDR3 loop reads CASSQSGRSPYEQYF. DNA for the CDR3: TGTGCCAGCAGCCAAAGCGGGAGGTCCCCCTACGAGCAGTACTTC.

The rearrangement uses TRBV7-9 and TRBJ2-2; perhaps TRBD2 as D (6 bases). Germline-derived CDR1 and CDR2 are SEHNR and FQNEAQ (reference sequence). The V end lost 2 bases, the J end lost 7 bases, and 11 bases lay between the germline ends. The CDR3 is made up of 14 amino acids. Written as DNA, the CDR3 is TGTGCCAGCAGCTTAACGGGAGAGGGCGGGGAGCTGTTTTTT. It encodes CASSLTGEGGELFF.

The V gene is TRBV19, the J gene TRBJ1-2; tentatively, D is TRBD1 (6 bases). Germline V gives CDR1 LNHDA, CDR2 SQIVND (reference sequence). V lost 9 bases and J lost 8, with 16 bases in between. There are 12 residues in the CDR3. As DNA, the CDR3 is TGTGCCAGCGAGCCGACAGGTGTCGGCTACACCTTC. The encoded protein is CASEPTGVGYTF.

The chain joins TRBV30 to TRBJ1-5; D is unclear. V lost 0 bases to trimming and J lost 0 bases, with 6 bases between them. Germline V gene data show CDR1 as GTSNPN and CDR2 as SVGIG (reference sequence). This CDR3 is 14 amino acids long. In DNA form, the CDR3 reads TGTGCCTGGAGTGTACGGGGTAGCAATCAGCCCCAGCATTTT. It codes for CAWSVRGSNQPQHF.

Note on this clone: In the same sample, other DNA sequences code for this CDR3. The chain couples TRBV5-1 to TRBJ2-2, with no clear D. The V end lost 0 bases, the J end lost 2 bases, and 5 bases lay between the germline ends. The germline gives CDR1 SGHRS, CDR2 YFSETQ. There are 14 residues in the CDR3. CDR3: CASSLVLNTGELFF. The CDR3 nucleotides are TGCGCCAGCAGCTTGGTTCTTAACACCGGGGAGCTGTTTTTT. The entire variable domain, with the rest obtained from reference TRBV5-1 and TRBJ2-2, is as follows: KAGVTQTPRYLIKTRGQQVTLSCSPISGHRSVSWYQQTPGQGLQFLFEYFSETQRNKGNFPGRFSGRQFSNSRSEMNVSTLELGDSALYLCASSLVLNTGELFFGEGSRLTVL.

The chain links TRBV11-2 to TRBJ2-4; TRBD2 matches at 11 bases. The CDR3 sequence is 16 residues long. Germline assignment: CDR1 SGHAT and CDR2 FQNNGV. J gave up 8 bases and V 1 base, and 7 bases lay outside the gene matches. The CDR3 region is CASSLVLAGGQDIQYF. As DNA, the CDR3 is TGTGCCAGCAGCTTAGTTCTAGCGGGAGGACAAGACATTCAGTACTTC.